These 3 T cell receptor beta chains came from one sample sequenced in a study of control samples from healthy donors and cancer patients (TCRdb year 2020). Library method: the immunoSEQ multiplex PCR assay. What TCRdb holds here is the immuneACCESS table cut down to in-frame rearrangements. Part of the clones is not present; checked against another copy, under half of the missing clones reflect an unresolved V gene, and the others are unexplained. The table of this sample itemizes some 180,000 clones. Of the sample, roughly 2% falls within the top ten clones. Sequenced sample: blood. Receptors were obtained from a woman younger than 45 in good health.

This chain joins TRBV16 and TRBJ1-1; 8 nucleotides match TRBD1. The CDR3 sequence is 15 residues long. Trimming took 0 bases from V and 3 from J; bases not matched to a gene: 3. The germline V gene encodes CDR1 KGHSY and CDR2 FQNENV. CDR3 sequence reads: CASSQSDRVDTEAFF. The CDR3 region has the DNA TGTGCCAGCAGCCAATCGGACAGGGTGGACACTGAAGCTTTCTTT.

The rearrangement joins TRBV2 to TRBJ1-6, with D hard to call. The germline V gene encodes CDR1 SNHLY and CDR2 FYNNEI. The germline V and J ends were trimmed by 5 bases and 0 bases, with 8 bases remaining between them. This CDR3 is 15 amino acids long. CDR3 in DNA: TGTGCCAGCAGTTCAGATTCCTCCTATAATTCACCCCTCCACTTT. Its protein product is CASSSDSSYNSPLHF.

This chain joins TRBV2 and TRBJ1-4; D not resolved. Germline V gene lookup returns CDR1 SNHLY and CDR2 FYNNEI. CDR3 length: 14 residues. V was shortened by 9 bases and J by 14 bases, with 25 bases between the two germline ends. The CDR3 coding sequence is TGTGCCAGTTCTGAACCCGCAACTAATGAGAATCTGTTTTTT. It encodes CASSEPATNENLFF.